The table lists the clone carrying this T cell receptor beta chain with many counts. Antigen: not known. The entry originates in a study of response to subunit inactivated influenza vaccine. Study-wide results and limits: There was a suggestion from the authors that each seasonal influenza vaccination recruits few new T cells.

One entry per CDR3 protein results from TCRdb running MiXCR on the RT-PCR reads. The table shows 600,000 to 850,000 distinct CDR3 sequences, with 14% occurring only once. The V gene end was trimmed by 4 bases and the J gene end by 7 bases; junction bases not matched to a gene: 6. CDR3 length: 13 amino acids. The source was PBMCs from blood, collected 14 to 15 days before vaccination. The chain employs TRBV12-3 or TRBV12-4 and TRBJ1-2, with 7 bases lining up with TRBD1. The sequence derives from a man aged 50 to 60 who received an inactivated influenza vaccine. The CDR3 sequence is CASSSSGGSGYTF. The CDR3 DNA reads as TGTGCCAGCAGTTCCTCAGGGGGATCTGGCTACACCTTC.